The entry below gives a single TCR beta chain sequence along with its context. Per the germline V gene, CDR1 is SGHRS and CDR2 is YFSETQ. Trimming stripped 4 bases from V and 2 bases from J, with 13 bases between. The length of the CDR3 is 16 residues. The sample belongs to a study of blood T cell repertoires in COVID-19. Study processing details: Scientists estimated how many nucleated cells there were by amplifying reference gene primers. Assay: immunoSEQ multiplex PCR; the TCRdb copy retains only in-frame clones and omits some. D and trimming were read from the DNA, whereas the V and J calls and clone size are those reported in that table. This repertoire shows around 160,000 clones, nearly 80% found once; its top ten account for approximately 15%.

The source is a woman older than 75 with acute or convalescent COVID-19. The specimen was peripheral blood. V and J are TRBV5-1 and TRBJ2-6; no clear D gene. For the CDR3, the DNA is TGCGCCAGCAGCCCCCCCCTTGCGGCTGGGGCCAACGTCCTGACTTTC. It is translated as CASSPPLAAGANVLTF. The full variable domain, in which reference TRBV5-1 and TRBJ2-6 provide the parts outside the CDR3, is KAGVTQTPRYLIKTRGQQVTLSCSPISGHRSVSWYQQTPGQGLQFLFEYFSETQRNKGNFPGRFSGRQFSNSRSEMNVSTLELGDSALYLCASSPPLAAGANVLTFGAGSRLTVL.